This note documents a single T cell receptor (beta chain) sequence. Per the original methods: Amplified reference gene primers provided the basis for estimating nucleated cell counts. Sequencing was performed with immunoSEQ multiplex PCR; in TCRdb, only in-frame clones are kept and a portion is missing. The DNA gave D and trimming, while V, J and clone size come from that table. Of 80,000 to 95,000 clones listed, approximately 80% are singletons. The data originate from a study of blood T cell repertoires in COVID-19. About the study: Nucleic acid was either cDNA or gDNA, and it came from T cells, B-cell-depleted T cells, or PBMCs.

The J segment lost 4 bases and the V segment lost 7 bases, leaving 9 bases of the junction unmatched. There are 13 residues in the CDR3. The germline V gene has CDR1 SQVTM and CDR2 ANQGSEA. This TCR came from a woman at least 80 years old with active or convalescent COVID-19. The sequenced sample consisted of peripheral blood. J is TRBJ1-1 and V is TRBV29-1; 7 bases match TRBD1. The CDR3 sequence: CSAETGRGTEAFF. The CDR3 coding sequence is TGCAGCGCTGAGACAGGGAGAGGCACTGAAGCTTTCTTT.